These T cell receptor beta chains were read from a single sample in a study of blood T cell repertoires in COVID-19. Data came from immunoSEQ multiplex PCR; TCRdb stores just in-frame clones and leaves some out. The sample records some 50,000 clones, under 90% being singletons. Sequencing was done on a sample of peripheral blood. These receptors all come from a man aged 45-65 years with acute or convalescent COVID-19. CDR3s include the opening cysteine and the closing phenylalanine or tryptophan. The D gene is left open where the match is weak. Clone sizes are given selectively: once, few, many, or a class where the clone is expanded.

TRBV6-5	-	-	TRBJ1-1	TGTGCCAGCAGTTACGGGGACCGGGAGGCTTTCTTT	CASSYGDREAFF
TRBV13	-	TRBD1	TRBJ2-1	TGTGCCAGCAGCGCTAAGTTCGACAGGGCTGTCTCCAATGAGCAGTTCTTC	CASSAKFDRAVSNEQFF
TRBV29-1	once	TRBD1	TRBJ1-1	TGCAGCGTGGACAGGGGGCAATCTGAAGCTTTCTTT	CSVDRGQSEAFF
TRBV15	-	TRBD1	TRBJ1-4	TGTGCCACCAGCAGAGGCCTAACAGGGGTCTCAACTAATGAAAAACTGTTTTTT	CATSRGLTGVSTNEKLFF
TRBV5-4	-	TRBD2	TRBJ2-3	TGTGCCAGCAGCTCCGGACTAGCGGGGGACACAGATACGCAGTATTTT	CASSSGLAGDTDTQYF
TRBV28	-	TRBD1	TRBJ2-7	TGTGCCAGCAGTTTAAACAGGGGGCTCGACGAGCAGTACTTC	CASSLNRGLDEQYF
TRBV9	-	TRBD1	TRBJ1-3	TGTGCCAGCAGCGTAGAGTCCCCGGGACAGGGGGGAAACACCATATATTTT	CASSVESPGQGGNTIYF
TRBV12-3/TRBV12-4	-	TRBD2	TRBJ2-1	TGTGCCAGCAGCACCGGGGGGGATGAGCAGTTCTTC	CASSTGGDEQFF
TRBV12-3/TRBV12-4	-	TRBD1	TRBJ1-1	TGTGCCAGCAGTTTTCAGGGGGGCACTGAAGCTTTCTTT	CASSFQGGTEAFF
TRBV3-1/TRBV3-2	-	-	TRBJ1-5	TGTGCCAGCAGCCAAGATGGGACACGAAATCACCCCCAGCATTTT	CASSQDGTRNHPQHF
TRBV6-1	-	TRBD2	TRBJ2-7	TGTGCCAGCAGTGAAGCCCCGGGGACTAGCTGGTACGAGCAGTACTTC	CASSEAPGTSWYEQYF
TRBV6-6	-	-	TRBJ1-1	TGTGCCAGCAGTCCGGCGTGGGAGAAAGCTAACACTGAAGCTTTCTTT	CASSPAWEKANTEAFF
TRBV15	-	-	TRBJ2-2	TGTGCCACCGAACCGGGACTGTCCACCGGGGAGCTGTTTTTT	CATEPGLSTGELFF
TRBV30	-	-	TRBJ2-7	TGTGCCTGGAGTCGCGGGTTCTACGAGCAGTACTTC	CAWSRGFYEQYF
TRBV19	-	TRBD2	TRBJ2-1	TGTGCCAGCCGACGAAGCGGGAGAGCGAGAGGTGAGCAGTTCTTC	CASRRSGRARGEQFF
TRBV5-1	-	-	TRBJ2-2	TGCGCCAGCAGCTTGACCTGGGCAGGCCAGAACACCGGGGAGCTGTTTTTT	CASSLTWAGQNTGELFF
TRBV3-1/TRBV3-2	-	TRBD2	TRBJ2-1	TGTGCCAGCAGCCCCCGACTAGCCGATGAGCAGTTCTTC	CASSPRLADEQFF
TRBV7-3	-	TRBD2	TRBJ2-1	TGTGCCAGCAGCTCACGGGGGGGCTCCTACAATGAGCAGTTCTTC	CASSSRGGSYNEQFF
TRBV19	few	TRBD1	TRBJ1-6	TGTGCCAGTAGTCCAGGGACAGGCGGGGGTTCACCCCTCCACTTT	CASSPGTGGGSPLHF
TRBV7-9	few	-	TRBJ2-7	TGTGCCAGCAGCTCACAGGGCTACGAGCAGTACTTC	CASSSQGYEQYF
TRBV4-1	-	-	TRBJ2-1	TGCGCCAGCAGCCAAGTTAGGGGACTCAACCTATACAATGAGCAGTTCTTC	CASSQVRGLNLYNEQFF
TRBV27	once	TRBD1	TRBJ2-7	TGTGCCAGCAGTTTAATCGGACAGGTTAGCTACGAGCAGTACTTC	CASSLIGQVSYEQYF
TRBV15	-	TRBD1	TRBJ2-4	TGTGCCACCAGCAGAGTCCAGGGGGTCAAAAACATTCAGTACTTC	CATSRVQGVKNIQYF
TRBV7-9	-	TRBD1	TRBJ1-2	TGTGCCAGCAGCTACGAATACGAGGGGGCTTCGGATGGCTACACCTTC	CASSYEYEGASDGYTF